A single sample is the source of the 11 T cell receptor delta chains below, sequenced in a study of γδ T cells in repeated Plasmodium falciparum infection (dated by TCRdb to 2020 to 2023). Vgamma9/Vdelta2+ and Vdelta2-negative gammadelta T cell populations were flow-sorted from peripheral blood mononuclear cells for bulk TCR repertoire analysis. Library generation was performed with multiplex PCR. TCRdb records Illumina MiSeq as the sequencer. TCRdb called clones from the public reads with CATT, and repeated DNA sequences were later combined into one row. This sample has tens of thousands of delta-chain clones in its table, and 1.7% of those were observed once. The ten largest clonotypes hold approximately 16% of the sample. Material: gamma-delta T cells from blood. Receptors originate from a pool of human donors (malaria-infected and uninfected, not separated).

This clone came up a few times. The protein TCRdb gives is from a much larger clone and does not agree with this DNA's translation at residue 13, likely a read error; the protein shown here comes from the DNA. The V call is TRDV1, the J call TRDJ1, with D possibly TRDD3 on 5 matching bases. Germline V gives CDR1 TSWWSYY, CDR2 QGS. This CDR3 has 21 residues. CDR3 protein: CAIGELDHTVIGVYGTDKLIF. The DNA for the CDR3 is TGTGCTATTGGGGAACTAGATCATACTGTTATCGGGGTATACGGCACCGATAAACTCATCTTT.

This clone was recorded at least ten times. This is likely an artifact of a read error, given a far larger clone one base away. In the same sample, other DNA sequences code for this CDR3. The V call is TRDV1, the J call TRDJ1; 9 bases fit TRDD3. V lost 2 bases to trimming and J lost 4 bases; unmatched junction nucleotides: 20. CDR1 is TSWWSYY, CDR2 QGS, per germline. This CDR3 spans 20 amino acids. CDR3 region: CALGEGAPLRPGDTVDKLIF. CDR3 in DNA: TGTGCTCTTGGGGAAGGTGCGCCCTTACGTCCGGGGGATACAGTCGATAAACTCATCTTT.

To note about this clone: For this DNA, TCRdb reports the protein of a much larger clone, which diverges at residue 25, most likely from a read error; the protein presented here is translated directly from the DNA. The CDR3: CALGELGGRVFFRASYELGDFRTDRLIF. CDR3 bases: TGTGCTCTTGGGGAACTAGGGGGTCGGGTCTTCTTTCGGGCTTCCTACGAGCTGGGGGATTTTCGCACCGATAGACTCATCTTT. J is TRDJ1 and V is TRDV1, with D perhaps TRDD3 (9 bases). No J gene is reported in TCRdb; it was inferred here by comparing the DNA with germline. There are 28 residues in the CDR3. Germline loops: CDR1 TSWWSYY, CDR2 QGS.

This clone was seen ten or more times. With only one base between it and a far larger clone, this is likely a read error. Other nucleotide sequences in the sample specify the same CDR3. The rearrangement joins TRDV1 to TRDJ1; D is unresolved. Germline-derived CDR1 and CDR2 are TSWWSYY and QGS. The CDR3 runs to 16 residues. With 6 bases removed from V and 0 bases from J, the gap between germline ends came to 17 bases. This chain's CDR3 is CALGETRAAYTDKLIF. DNA of the CDR3: TGTGCTCTTGGAGAAACAAGGGCCGCGTACACCGATAAACTCATCTTT.

This clone was seen only a few times. The TCRdb protein comes from a much larger clone and disagrees with this DNA's translation at residue 8, likely due to a read error; the protein given here is derived from the DNA. The chain recombines TRDV1 with TRDJ1; 8 nucleotides line up with TRDD3. The J gene was missing in TCRdb and was found by matching the end of the DNA to germline. With 0 bases clipped from V and 0 bases from J, the junction kept 33 bases outside the gene matches. The CDR3 covers 26 residues. Germline-derived CDR1 and CDR2 are TSWWSYY and QGS. CDR3 nucleotide sequence: TGTGCTCTTGGGGAACTCTGTCTCCTGTCATCTTCCTTAGCGGCTACTGGGGGCGAGTACACCGATAAACTCATCTTT. Translated: CALGELCLLSSSLAATGGEYTDKLIF.

This clone has a count of ten or more. This same CDR3 is encoded by further DNA sequences in the sample. This sequence joins TRDV1 and TRDJ1, with D unclear. Germline assignment: CDR1 TSWWSYY and CDR2 QGS. V was clipped by 5 bases and J by 2 bases, with 42 bases between them. The length of the CDR3 is 24 residues. The CDR3 region is CALGKNFGVAVRYLLAGETDKLIF. The CDR3 DNA is TGTGCTCTTGGGAAAAACTTCGGGGTGGCGGTCCGCTATCTCTTGGCAGGTGAGACCGATAAACTCATCTTT.

This clone came up many times. TCRdb's protein for this DNA is that of a much larger clone and differs from the translation at residue 4, likely a read error; the protein shown is the DNA translation. The chain has TRDV1 and TRDJ1; maybe TRDD2 (5 bases). TCRdb lists no J gene, so it was determined here by aligning the DNA to germline. This CDR3 comprises 14 residues. From germline, CDR1 is TSWWSYY and CDR2 QGS. Between the trimmed V and J ends, which lost 7 bases and 6 bases, there was a span of 18 bases. The CDR3, as DNA: TGTGCTCTTGAGGTCCCTTCGTGGGTCTATAAACTCATCTTT. As protein: CALEVPSWVYKLIF.

This clone was detected a few times. This likely stems from a read error, as it lies one base from a far larger clone. The sample carries other DNA sequences with the same CDR3. The genes are TRDV1 and TRDJ1, with 13 bases fitting TRDD3. Here the J gene was assigned by germline matching of the DNA, as TCRdb has none. After removal of 0 bases from V and 4 bases from J, the junction contained 35 bases not matched to a gene. The CDR3 length is 27 residues. CDR1 and CDR2 from the germline V gene are TSWWSYY and QGS. In nucleotides, the CDR3 is TGTGCTCTTGGGGAACTTTGCCCAATCGAACCTCCACACACTGGGGGATACGCGTATTGCCCAAGCGATAAACTCATCTTT. It specifies CALGELCPIEPPHTGGYAYCPSDKLIF.

This clone has only a few counts. A far larger clone is off by one base, so a read error is likely. The identical CDR3 is also encoded by other nucleotide sequences in the sample. This rearrangement joins TRDV1 to TRDJ1, with D perhaps matching TRDD3 (5 bases). TCRdb supplies no J gene; here it was assigned by aligning the nucleotide sequence to germline. V shed 1 base and J shed 1 base, with 28 bases lying between them. Germline assignment: CDR1 TSWWSYY and CDR2 QGS. CDR3 size: 21 residues. CDR3 protein: CALGEPQRHSERVYATDKLIF. CDR3 DNA sequence: TGTGCTCTTGGGGAACCCCAAAGACATTCTGAGAGGGTATACGCCACCGATAAACTCATCTTT.

With respect to this clone: The TCRdb record carries a much larger clone's protein, which differs from this DNA's translation at residue 10; a read error is the likely cause, and the protein listed here is the DNA translation. The chain employs TRDV1 and TRDJ1, with D possibly matching TRDD2 (6 bases). The germline V gene encodes CDR1 TSWWSYY and CDR2 QGS. The CDR3 is made up of 20 amino acids. V was shortened by 3 bases and J by 0 bases, with 26 bases between the two germline ends. DNA of the CDR3: TGTGCTCTTGGGGATTCGGCCTTCCCCCCTCCCCGCAGGGACACCGATAAACTCATCTTT. Translating it yields CALGDSAFPPPRRDTDKLIF.

This clone was picked up many times. The protein TCRdb gives is from a much larger clone and does not agree with this DNA's translation at residue 6, likely a read error; the protein shown here comes from the DNA. The rearrangement uses TRDV3 and TRDJ1; 9 nucleotides match TRDD3. Germline CDR1 is TVYSNPD and CDR2 is GDNSRS (reference sequence). CDR3 size: 16 residues. V shed 5 bases, J shed 0 bases, and the junction held 13 bases outside the gene matches. This CDR3 is CAPLSAGDTYTDKLIF. DNA for the CDR3: TGTGCCCCCTTATCCGCCGGGGATACGTACACCGATAAACTCATCTTT.